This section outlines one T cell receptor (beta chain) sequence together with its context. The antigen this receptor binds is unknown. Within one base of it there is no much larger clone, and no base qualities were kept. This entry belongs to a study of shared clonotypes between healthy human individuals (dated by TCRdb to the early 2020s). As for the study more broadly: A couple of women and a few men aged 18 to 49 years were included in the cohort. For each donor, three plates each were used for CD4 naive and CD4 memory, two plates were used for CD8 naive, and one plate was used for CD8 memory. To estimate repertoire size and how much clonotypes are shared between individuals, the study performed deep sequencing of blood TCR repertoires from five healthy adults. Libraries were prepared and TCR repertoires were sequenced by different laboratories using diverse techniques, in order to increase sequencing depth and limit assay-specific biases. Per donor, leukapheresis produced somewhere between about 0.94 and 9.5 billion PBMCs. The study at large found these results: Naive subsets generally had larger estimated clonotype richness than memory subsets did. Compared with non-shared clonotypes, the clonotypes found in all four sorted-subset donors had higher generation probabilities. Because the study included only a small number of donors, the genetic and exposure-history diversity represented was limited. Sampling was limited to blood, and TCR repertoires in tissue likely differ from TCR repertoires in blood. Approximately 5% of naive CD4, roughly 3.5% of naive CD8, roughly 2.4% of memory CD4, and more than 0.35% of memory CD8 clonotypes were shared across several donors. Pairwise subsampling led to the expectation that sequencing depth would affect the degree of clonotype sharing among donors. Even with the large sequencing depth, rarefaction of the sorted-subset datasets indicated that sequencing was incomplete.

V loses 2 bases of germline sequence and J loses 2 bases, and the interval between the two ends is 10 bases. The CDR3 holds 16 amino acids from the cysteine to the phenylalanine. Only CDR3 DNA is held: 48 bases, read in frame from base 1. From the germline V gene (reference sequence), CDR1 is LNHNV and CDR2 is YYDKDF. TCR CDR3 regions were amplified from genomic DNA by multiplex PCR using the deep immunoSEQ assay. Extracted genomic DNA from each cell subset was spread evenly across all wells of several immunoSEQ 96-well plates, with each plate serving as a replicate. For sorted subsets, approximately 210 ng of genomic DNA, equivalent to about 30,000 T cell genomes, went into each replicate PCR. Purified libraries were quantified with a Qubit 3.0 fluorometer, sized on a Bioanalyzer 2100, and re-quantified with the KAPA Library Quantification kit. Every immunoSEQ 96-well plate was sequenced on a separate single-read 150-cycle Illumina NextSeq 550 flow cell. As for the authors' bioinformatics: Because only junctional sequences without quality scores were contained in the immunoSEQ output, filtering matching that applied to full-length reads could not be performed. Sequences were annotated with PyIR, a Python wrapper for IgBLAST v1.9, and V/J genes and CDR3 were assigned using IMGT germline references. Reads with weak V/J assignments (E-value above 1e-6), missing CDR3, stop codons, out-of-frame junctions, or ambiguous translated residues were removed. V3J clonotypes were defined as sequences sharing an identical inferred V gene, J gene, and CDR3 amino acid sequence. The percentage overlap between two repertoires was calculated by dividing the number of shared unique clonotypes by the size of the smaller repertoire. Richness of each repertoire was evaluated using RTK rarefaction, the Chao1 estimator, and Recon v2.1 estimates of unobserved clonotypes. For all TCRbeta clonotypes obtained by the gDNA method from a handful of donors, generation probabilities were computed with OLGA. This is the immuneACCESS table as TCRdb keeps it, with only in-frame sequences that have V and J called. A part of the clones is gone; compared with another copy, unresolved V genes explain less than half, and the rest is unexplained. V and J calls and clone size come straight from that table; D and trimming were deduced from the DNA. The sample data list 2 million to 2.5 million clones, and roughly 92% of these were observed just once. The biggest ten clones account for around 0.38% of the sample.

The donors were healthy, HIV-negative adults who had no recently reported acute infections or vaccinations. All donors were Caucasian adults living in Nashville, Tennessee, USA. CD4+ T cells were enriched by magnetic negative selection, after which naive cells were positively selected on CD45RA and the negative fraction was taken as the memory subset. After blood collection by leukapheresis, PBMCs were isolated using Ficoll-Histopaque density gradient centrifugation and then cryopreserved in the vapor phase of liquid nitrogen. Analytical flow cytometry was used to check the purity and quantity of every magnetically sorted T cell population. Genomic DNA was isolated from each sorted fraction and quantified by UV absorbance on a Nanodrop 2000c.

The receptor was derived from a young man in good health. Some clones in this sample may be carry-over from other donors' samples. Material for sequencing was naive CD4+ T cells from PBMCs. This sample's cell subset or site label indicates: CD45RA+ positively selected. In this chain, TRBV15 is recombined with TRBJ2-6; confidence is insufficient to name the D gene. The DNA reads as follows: TGTGCCACCAGCAGATCAAGGGTTCCTGGGGCCAACGTCCTGACTTTC. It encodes CATSRSRVPGANVLTF.